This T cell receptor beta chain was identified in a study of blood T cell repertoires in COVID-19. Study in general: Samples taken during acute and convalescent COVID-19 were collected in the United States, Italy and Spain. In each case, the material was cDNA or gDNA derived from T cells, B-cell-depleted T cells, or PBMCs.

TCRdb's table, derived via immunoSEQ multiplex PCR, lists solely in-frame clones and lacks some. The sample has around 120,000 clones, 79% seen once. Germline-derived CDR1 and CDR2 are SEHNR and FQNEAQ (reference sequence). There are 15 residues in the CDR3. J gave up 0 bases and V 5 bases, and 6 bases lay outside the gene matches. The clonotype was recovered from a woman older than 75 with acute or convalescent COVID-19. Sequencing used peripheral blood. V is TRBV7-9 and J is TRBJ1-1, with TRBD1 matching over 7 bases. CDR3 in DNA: TGTGCCAGCAGCCCAACAGGGGCCCTGAACACTGAAGCTTTCTTT. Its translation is CASSPTGALNTEAFF.